A single sample gave rise to the 14 T cell receptor beta chains below, sequenced in a study of circulating CD8 cells and anti-PD-1 response in melanoma. Live CD3+CD8+TCRalphabeta+ cells were sorted into four subsets by PD-1 and/or TIGIT. The QIAseq Immune Repertoire TCR panel built the libraries from around 15 ng of total RNA. TCRdb re-called the reads through MiXCR, storing one row per CDR3 protein. The sample includes just over 200 distinct CDR3 sequences, 11% seen only once; the top ten take around 62%. The sequences come from CD8+ T cells from PBMCs, collected at baseline or after one month of anti-PD-1 therapy (not recorded which). The origin of the receptors is a human donor with melanoma.

As regards this clonotype: A far larger clone is a single base away, which makes a read error likely. The CDR3 DNA reads as TGTGCCAGCAGTAGACTAGCGGGAGGAGTAGAGACCCAGTTCTTC. Amino acid sequence: CASSRLAGGVETQFF. This chain links TRBV7-3 with TRBJ2-1; 13 nucleotides agree with TRBD2. Germline V lookup: CDR1 SGHTA, CDR2 FQGTGA. The length of the CDR3 is 15 residues. V shed 6 bases, J shed 13 bases, and the junction held 12 bases outside the gene matches.

By share, this clonotype ranks as medium-sized (0.01 to 0.1%). The J gene is TRBJ2-7, the V gene TRBV28; 8 nucleotides line up with TRBD2. Germline CDR1 and CDR2: MDHEN and SYDVKM. After removal of 1 base from V and 7 bases from J, the junction contained 12 bases not matched to a gene. This CDR3 contains 16 residues. The DNA of the CDR3 is TGTGCCAGCAGTTTATCTTCCGGGACTAGTCCTAAGGAGCAGTACTTC. It yields the protein CASSLSSGTSPKEQYF.

By share, this clonotype ranks as medium-sized. The chain employs TRBV28 and TRBJ2-2; no reliable D call. This CDR3 has 16 residues. Trimming removed 6 bases at V and 0 bases at J, with 14 bases between. Germline CDR1 reads MDHEN; CDR2 reads SYDVKM. CDR3 amino acids: CASSAWAAPNTGELFF. In nucleotides, the CDR3 is TGTGCCAGCAGCGCTTGGGCGGCCCCGAACACCGGGGAGCTGTTTTTT.

This clonotype is termed medium-sized. This sequence joins TRBV3-1 and TRBJ2-7; D remains ambiguous. Per germline, CDR1 LGHDT and CDR2 YNNKEL (reference sequence). The CDR3 consists of 13 residues. Trimming shortened V by 0 bases and J by 3 bases, and 6 bases separated the two germline ends. CDR3 DNA sequence: TGTGCCAGCAGCCAAGATAACAGCTACGAGCAGTACTTC. As protein: CASSQDNSYEQYF.

This chain joins TRBV25-1 and TRBJ2-7; D not certain. The CDR3 covers 10 residues. Per the germline V gene, CDR1 is MGHDK and CDR2 is SYGVNS. V lost 4 bases, J lost 2 bases, and 0 bases lay in between. CDR3 nucleotides: TGTGCCAGCAGTGCCTACGAGCAGTACTTC. Protein sequence: CASSAYEQYF.

By frequency in the sample, this clonotype is medium-sized. The V gene is TRBV7-2, the J gene TRBJ1-2; possible D gene TRBD1, 6 bases. V lost 2 bases and J lost 4, with 11 bases in between. The CDR3 has 14 residues. Germline CDR1 is SGHTA and CDR2 is FQGNSA. The CDR3 sequence: CASSLNRDVYGYTF. The CDR3 DNA reads as TGTGCCAGCAGCTTAAACAGGGACGTCTATGGCTACACCTTC.

This clonotype is labeled medium-sized. This may arise from a read error, as a much more abundant clone is one base away. The chain carries TRBV7-3 and TRBJ2-3; 8 bases match TRBD2. The length of the CDR3 is 15 residues. Germline assignment: CDR1 SGHTA and CDR2 FQGTGA. The CDR3 region is CASSRLASNTGTQYF. The CDR3 nucleotides are TGTGCCAGCAGCCGACTAGCGTCTAACACAGGTACGCAGTATTTT.

This clonotype is large. This chain uses TRBV11-2 with TRBJ2-7, with 9 positions matching TRBD1. The V gene's germline CDR1 is SGHAT and CDR2 FQNNGV. This CDR3 region has 15 residues. Trimming at V came to 6 bases and at J to 5 bases, leaving 11 bases not matched to a gene. CDR3 amino acids: CASRPIDRGDNEQYF. CDR3 nucleotides: TGTGCCAGCAGACCCATAGACAGGGGGGACAACGAGCAGTACTTC.

By share, this clonotype counts as large. The junction differs from germline at one of its ends, possibly a read error. V and J are TRBV29-1 and TRBJ2-1; 10 bases line up with TRBD1. In germline, CDR1 is SQVTM, CDR2 ANQGSEA. The length of the CDR3 is 12 residues. CDR3 in DNA: TGCAGTGTTGGGACAGGGGTGGGGAGGCAGTTCTTC. It codes for CSVGTGVGRQFF.

This clonotype counts as large. The rearrangement uses TRBV28 and TRBJ2-2; 12 bases match TRBD2. Germline values: CDR1 MDHEN, CDR2 SYDVKM. The CDR3 consists of 16 residues. Germline trimming cut 5 bases from V and 6 bases from J; bases unmatched to any gene: 7. For the CDR3, the DNA is TGTGCCAGCAGTCCACGGACTAGCGGGGCCGCCGGGGAGCTGTTTTTT. This sequence encodes CASSPRTSGAAGELFF.

This clonotype ranks as large. The chain couples TRBV7-3 to TRBJ2-3, with a possible D match to TRBD2 (6 bases). The CDR3 length is 15 residues. The V gene's germline CDR1 is SGHTA and CDR2 FQGTGA. V gave up 5 bases and J gave up 1 base, with 13 bases separating them. CDR3 DNA sequence: TGTGCCAGCAGCCGGCTAGCGAAGGGCACAGATACGCAGTATTTT. Amino acid sequence: CASSRLAKGTDTQYF. The whole variable domain, remainder taken from reference TRBV7-3 and TRBJ2-3, is GAGVSQTPSNKVTEKGKYVELRCDPISGHTALYWYRQSLGQGPEFLIYFQGTGAADDSGLPNDRFFAVRPEGSVSTLKIQRTERGDSAVYLCASSRLAKGTDTQYFGPGTRLTVL.

The J gene is TRBJ2-2, the V gene TRBV27; D is undetermined. The CDR3 runs 15 residues. Germline V CDR1 and CDR2: MNHEY, SMNVEV (reference sequence). V was pared by 4 bases and J by 2 bases, with 11 bases between. DNA for the CDR3: TGTGCCAGCAGTTATAGCTTTATCAACACCGGGGAGCTGTTTTTT. Translating gives CASSYSFINTGELFF.

By share, this clonotype ranks as medium-sized (0.01 to 0.1%). A read error may account for a junction end that differs from germline. The CDR3 DNA follows: TGCAGCGTTACAGGGGGTGTGAATGAGCAGTGCTTC. Amino acid sequence: CSVTGGVNEQCF. The V and J genes are TRBV29-1 and TRBJ2-1, with TRBD1 matching 8 bases. Germline V gene sequence: CDR1 SQVTM, CDR2 ANQGSEA. This CDR3 region has 12 residues.

This clonotype qualifies as large. The chain links TRBV7-3 to TRBJ2-3; 8 positions match TRBD2. Germline CDR1 is SGHTA and CDR2 is FQGTGA. Trimming took 5 bases from V and 0 from J; bases not matched to a gene: 4. The CDR3 covers 15 residues. The CDR3 DNA sequence: TGTGCCAGCAGCCGACTAGCGTTGAGCACAGATACGCAGTATTTT. Its protein is CASSRLALSTDTQYF.